The clone carrying this T cell receptor beta chain was detected a few times. Germline lookup yields CDR1 ENHRY and CDR2 SYGVKD. The CDR3 sequence is 12 residues long. Trimming removed 6 bases from V and 8 bases from J, with 11 bases in between. Using RNA transcripts as the source, TCR beta CDR3 regions were amplified. Using the HTBI primer set, a first-round RT-PCR was run on the TCR CDR3. MiXCR was run by TCRdb on the multiplex PCR reads, yielding one entry per CDR3 protein. The sample includes about 600,000 distinct CDR3 sequences, about 16% of them seen just once. This record comes from a study of T cells in Graves' hyperthyroidism and ophthalmopathy. Each diagnosis drew on symptoms, thyroxine, TRAb, thyroid ultrasound and orbital computed tomography findings.

V is TRBV10-3 and J is TRBJ2-1; D gene ambiguous. The receptor was isolated from a woman aged 35 to 49 with Graves' ophthalmopathy. Sequencing was done on a sample of blood. CDR3 residues: CAIRKESHEQFF. Here the CDR3 DNA reads TGTGCCATCAGAAAGGAGTCCCATGAGCAGTTCTTC.